The 14 T cell receptor beta chains given below trace back to one sample, sequenced in a study of CD8+CD57+ T cells in acquired aplastic anemia. Genomic DNA templated the TCR beta VDJ and CDR3 profiling. TCRdb used MiXCR to reprocess the reads, holding one entry per CDR3 protein. The repertoire has about 71,000 distinct CDR3 sequences, 50% to 55% of them found once; the top ten carry 6.5% to 9.5%. Input material: sorted CD4+, CD8+, or CD8+CD57+ T cells (not recorded which) from PBMCs. The origin of the receptors is a human donor in good health, serving as a control.

The rearrangement joins TRBV7-9 to TRBJ2-7; TRBD1 aligns across 9 bases. The CDR3 is 15 residues long. Germline V gene sequence: CDR1 SEHNR, CDR2 FQNEAQ (reference sequence). Trimming removed 5 bases from V and 5 bases from J; junction bases left unmatched: 10. The CDR3 nucleotides read TGTGCCAGCAGCCCCCCCGGGACAGGGATCCACGAGCAGTACTTC. Its translation is CASSPPGTGIHEQYF. Variable domain in full (rest from reference TRBV7-9 and TRBJ2-7): DTGVSQNPRHKITKRGQNVTFRCDPISEHNRLYWYRQTLGQGPEFLTYFQNEAQLEKSRLLSDRFSAERPKGSFSTLEIQRTEQGDSAMYLCASSPPGTGIHEQYFGPGTRLTVT.

This clonotype was observed once. The rearrangement uses TRBV10-3 and TRBJ1-1; D unresolved. This CDR3 has 13 residues. Germline CDR1 and CDR2: ENHRY and SYGVKD. The ends were cut back, 2 bases at V and 7 bases at J, with 11 bases in the middle. The CDR3 protein is CAISEDGEGEAFF. CDR3 nucleotides: TGTGCCATCAGTGAGGACGGGGAGGGTGAAGCTTTCTTT.

The V gene is TRBV24-1, the J gene TRBJ2-1; 7 nucleotides match TRBD1. The CDR3 has 14 amino acids. Germline V gene sequence: CDR1 KGHDR, CDR2 SFDVKD. V lost 4 bases, J lost 8 bases, and 7 bases stayed unmatched. Written as DNA, the CDR3 is TGTGCCACCAGTGACAGGGGGATTGAAGATGAGCAGTTCTTC. Its translation is CATSDRGIEDEQFF.

On this clonotype itself: Without the conserved terminal phenylalanine or tryptophan, this CDR3 likely stems from a read error. The V gene is TRBV4-1, the J gene TRBJ1-1; TRBD1 might be the D (5 bases). This CDR3 is 13 amino acids long. V shed 4 bases and J shed 8 bases, with 14 bases lying between them. The V gene's germline CDR1 is MGHRA and CDR2 YSYEKL. This chain's CDR3 is CASSPGGFTEAFL. CDR3 DNA: TGCGCCAGCAGCCCTGGGGGGTTCACCGAAGCTTTCCTT.

This clonotype was counted at least ten times. Written as DNA, the CDR3 is TGTGCCAGCAGCCAAGGGGGGGAGGCTTACAATGAGCAGTTCTTC. Protein: CASSQGGEAYNEQFF. This sequence joins TRBV3-1 and TRBJ2-1; perhaps TRBD2 as D (6 bases). Per germline, CDR1 LGHDT and CDR2 YNNKEL (reference sequence). The V end lost 1 base, the J end lost 4 bases, and 11 bases lay between the germline ends. The CDR3 has 15 amino acids.

In this sample, this clonotype turned up a few times. The chain recombines TRBV19 with TRBJ1-2, with TRBD1 as a possible D gene (5 bases). The CDR3 is 14 residues long. Germline V gene sequence: CDR1 LNHDA, CDR2 SQIVND (reference sequence). The germline V and J ends were trimmed by 4 bases and 8 bases, with 17 bases remaining between them. The CDR3 reads CASSKPGMEGGYTF. CDR3 DNA: TGTGCCAGTAGTAAGCCCGGCATGGAGGGGGGCTACACCTTC.

This clonotype was seen ten or more times. The chain uses TRBV11-2 and TRBJ2-6, with D uncertain. Germline assignment: CDR1 SGHAT and CDR2 FQNNGV. CDR3 length: 15 residues. V lost 0 bases and J lost 2, with 5 bases in between. The CDR3 DNA reads TGTGCCAGCAGCTTAGAAGGTACTGGGGCCAACGTCCTGACTTTC. This codes for CASSLEGTGANVLTF.

This chain links TRBV19 with TRBJ2-1; D not certain. The ends were cut back, 1 base at V and 4 bases at J, with 5 bases in the middle. CDR3 length equals 13 residues. Germline CDR1 reads LNHDA; CDR2 reads SQIVND (reference sequence). The CDR3 DNA reads TGTGCCAGTAGTATAGTAGCTTACAATGAGCAGTTCTTC. This translates into CASSIVAYNEQFF.

In its sample, this clonotype was seen many times. The CDR3 DNA reads TGTGCCAGCAGCTTAGCTAGCGGGGGGGTGGGGTTGTACAATGAGCAGTTCTTC. Amino acids: CASSLASGGVGLYNEQFF. The V and J genes are TRBV7-9 and TRBJ2-1, with TRBD2 identical over 11 bases. Per germline, CDR1 SEHNR and CDR2 FQNEAQ (reference sequence). This CDR3 has 18 residues. V was pared by 0 bases and J by 4 bases, with 8 bases of the junction left unmatched.

On this clonotype: The germline gene is not matched at one end of the junction; a read error may be the cause. The J gene is TRBJ2-5, the V gene TRBV15; 10 bases line up with TRBD1. Germline lookup yields CDR1 LNHNV and CDR2 YYDKDF (reference sequence). CDR3 length: 16 amino acids. This CDR3 reads CATSRDRQGARKTQYF. The CDR3 bases are TGTGCCACCAGCAGAGATCGACAGGGGGCGCGAAAGACTCAGTACTTC.

This clonotype was seen many times. CDR3 DNA sequence: TGTGCCAGCAGCCACGGTAAACCAACCGGGGAGCTGTTTTTT. Amino acid sequence: CASSHGKPTGELFF. The genes are TRBV11-2 and TRBJ2-2; D remains unclear. Germline CDR1 and CDR2: SGHAT and FQNNGV. V dropped 5 bases and J dropped 5 bases, with 12 bases sitting between them. There are 14 residues in the CDR3.

This clonotype was recorded at least ten times. The CDR3 reads CASSSTATGLYGYTF. The DNA of the CDR3 is TGTGCCAGCAGCTCTACAGCGACTGGGCTTTATGGCTACACCTTC. This sequence joins TRBV7-2 and TRBJ1-2; D is uncertain. Trimming removed 4 bases from V and 5 bases from J, with 17 bases in between. The CDR3 consists of 15 residues. Germline loops: CDR1 SGHTA, CDR2 FQGNSA. Full variable domain (missing parts from reference TRBV7-2 and TRBJ1-2): GAGVSQSPSNKVTEKGKDVELRCDPISGHTALYWYRQSLGQGLEFLIYFQGNSAPDKSGLPSDRFSAERTGGSVSTLTIQRTQQEDSAVYLCASSSTATGLYGYTFGSGTRLTVV.

The J gene is TRBJ1-2, the V gene TRBV24-1; D unclear. Trimming pared 10 bases from V and 8 bases from J, leaving 16 bases between. This CDR3 comprises 12 residues. CDR1 and CDR2 (germline): KGHDR, SFDVKD. In nucleotides, the CDR3 is TGTGCCACAGGGTTGAGGGCGGAAGGCTACACCTTC. This encodes CATGLRAEGYTF.

This clonotype was observed at least ten times. The chain combines TRBV27 with TRBJ1-1; the D gene is possibly TRBD1 (5 bases). The CDR3 loop spans 13 amino acids. V was clipped by 1 base and J by 7 bases, with 10 bases between them. Germline CDR1 reads MNHEY; CDR2 reads SMNVEV (reference sequence). Here the CDR3 DNA reads TGTGCCAGCAGTTTATGGCTAGGGGATGAAGCTTTCTTT. It specifies CASSLWLGDEAFF.